This TCR beta chain was found in a study of blood T cell repertoires in COVID-19. Study overall: Specimens from acute and convalescent COVID-19 originated in the United States, Italy and Spain. T cells, B-cell-depleted T cells, or PBMCs supplied cDNA or gDNA.

Trimming pared 6 bases from V and 4 bases from J, leaving 18 bases between. The CDR3 sequence is 15 residues long. In germline, CDR1 is MDHEN, CDR2 SYDVKM. Original processing notes: Amplification of reference gene primers provided the estimated nucleated cell counts. Profiled with immunoSEQ multiplex PCR; TCRdb holds only in-frame clones, not every one. D and trimming come from the DNA, and the V and J calls and clone size come from that table. The sample carries under 300,000 clones, around 86% recorded once. The clonotype was recovered from a woman aged 55 to 70 with active or convalescent COVID-19. The source material was peripheral blood. J is TRBJ1-1 and V is TRBV28; weak D call: TRBD1 (6 bases). DNA of the CDR3: TGTGCCAGCAGAAGCCCCAGGGGTCCCATCACTGAAGCTTTCTTT. Translation gives CASRSPRGPITEAFF.